The 31 T cell receptor beta chains presented below share a single source sample, sequenced in a study of blood T cell repertoires in COVID-19. Profiling relied on immunoSEQ multiplex PCR, and the TCRdb table lists in-frame clones only, not all of them. The sample records 250,000 to 350,000 clones, about four fifths being singletons. The specimen was peripheral blood. The receptors were sampled from a human donor with COVID-19, enrolled during active disease. The donor label of this sample is uncertain.

The chain links TRBV10-3 to TRBJ2-7; the D gene is possibly TRBD1 (5 bases). Germline V gene data show CDR1 as ENHRY and CDR2 as SYGVKD. Trimming took off 4 bases at V and 6 bases at J, with 13 bases between the two ends. The CDR3 totals 13 residues. CDR3 sequence (DNA): TGTGCCATCAGTGCGGTCGGCAGGGTCGAGCAGTACTTC. Translated, it gives CAISAVGRVEQYF.

The J gene is TRBJ1-3, the V gene TRBV6-5; TRBD1 aligns across 7 bases. Germline CDR1 is MNHEY and CDR2 is SVGAGI. The CDR3 extends over 15 amino acids. Losses at the gene ends were 5 bases for V and 4 bases for J; bases not matched to a gene: 8. The CDR3 DNA follows: TGTGCCAGCAGTCCCCGGGACAGACAAGGAAACACCATATATTTT. Translation gives CASSPRDRQGNTIYF.

The rearrangement links TRBV9 to TRBJ2-7, with 9 bases that match TRBD1. The ends lost 2 bases at V and 4 bases at J; junction bases unmatched: 4. The germline CDR1 and CDR2 sequences are SGDLS and YYNGEE. CDR3 size: 14 residues. The CDR3 region is CASSVTGTGYEQYF. The CDR3 bases are TGTGCCAGCAGCGTCACCGGGACAGGGTACGAGCAGTACTTC.

This chain links TRBV5-4 with TRBJ1-1; D call uncertain. Germline V gene sequence: CDR1 SGHNT, CDR2 YYREEE (reference sequence). CDR3 length equals 14 residues. V was trimmed by 0 bases and J by 4 bases, leaving 10 bases between them. The CDR3 region has the DNA TGTGCCAGCAGCTTGGACAGAGTAGGCACTGAAGCTTTCTTT. Translated: CASSLDRVGTEAFF.

The genes are TRBV10-3 and TRBJ2-7; 9 bases line up with TRBD1. The CDR3 is made up of 15 amino acids. CDR1 and CDR2 from the germline V gene are ENHRY and SYGVKD. The ends lost 4 bases at V and 5 bases at J; junction bases unmatched: 9. Written as DNA, the CDR3 is TGTGCCATCAGTGGAGGGGTACAGGGGGCCCACGAGCAGTACTTC. It translates to CAISGGVQGAHEQYF.

The chain couples TRBV5-1 to TRBJ2-1, with D maybe TRBD1 (5 bases). This CDR3 is built from 14 residues. V shed 0 bases and J shed 7 bases, with 11 bases lying between them. In germline, CDR1 is SGHRS, CDR2 YFSETQ. As DNA, the CDR3 is TGCGCCAGCAGCTTGGTGACGTACAGGAATGAGCAGTTCTTC. The encoded protein is CASSLVTYRNEQFF.

CDR3 in DNA: TGCGCCAGCAGCCTTAACAGGGAAAGAGCTTTCTTT. Its translation: CASSLNRERAFF. The chain is built from TRBV4-3 and TRBJ1-1; tentative D call: TRBD1 (6 bases). Trimming took off 4 bases at V and 10 bases at J, with 13 bases between the two ends. The germline gives CDR1 LGHNA, CDR2 YSLEER. CDR3 size: 12 residues.

V and J are TRBV6-5 and TRBJ1-5, with 7 bases matching TRBD1. Per the germline V gene, CDR1 is MNHEY and CDR2 is SVGAGI. Trimming took 7 bases from V and 4 from J; bases not matched to a gene: 7. The CDR3 is made up of 14 amino acids. Here the CDR3 reads CASTSGQINQPQHF. In DNA form, the CDR3 reads TGTGCCAGCACCTCGGGACAGATTAATCAGCCCCAGCATTTT.

CDR3: CASRRQGSANEKLFF. The CDR3 region has the DNA TGTGCCAGCAGACGACAGGGTTCGGCTAATGAAAAACTGTTTTTT. The rearrangement links TRBV28 to TRBJ1-4; TRBD1 matches at 7 bases. Germline trimming cut 6 bases from V and 3 bases from J; bases unmatched to any gene: 7. CDR1 MDHEN and CDR2 SYDVKM come from the germline V gene. The CDR3 runs to 15 residues.

The rearrangement uses TRBV9 and TRBJ2-3; TRBD1 aligns across 9 bases. In germline, CDR1 is SGDLS, CDR2 YYNGEE. V shed 3 bases, J shed 2 bases, and the junction held 7 bases outside the gene matches. The CDR3 contains 16 residues. This chain's CDR3 is CASSARTGDPTDTQYF. In DNA form, the CDR3 reads TGTGCCAGCAGCGCGCGGACAGGGGATCCCACAGATACGCAGTATTTT. The variable domain in full, with the rest retrieved from reference TRBV9 and TRBJ2-3, is DSGVTQTPKHLITATGQRVTLRCSPRSGDLSVYWYQQSLDQGLQFLIQYYNGEERAKGNILERFSAQQFPDLHSELNLSSLELGDSALYFCASSARTGDPTDTQYFGPGTRLTVL.

The chain recombines TRBV28 with TRBJ1-4; TRBD1 matches 8 bases. V trimming: 3 bases; J trimming: 8 bases; junction bases outside the gene matches: 11. This CDR3 region has 16 residues. Germline CDR1 MDHEN, CDR2 SYDVKM. The CDR3 nucleotides read TGTGCCAGCAGTTTGTCCAGGGGGCGCATTTGGGAAAAACTGTTTTTT. As protein: CASSLSRGRIWEKLFF.

This clone was recorded once. This chain joins TRBV10-3 and TRBJ2-3, with 9 bases aligning to TRBD2. Germline loops: CDR1 ENHRY, CDR2 SYGVKD. The CDR3 is 14 residues long. After removal of 10 bases from V and 1 base from J, the junction contained 6 bases not matched to a gene. The CDR3 nucleotides read TGTGCCACCGGACTAGCGCTCGGCACAGATACGCAGTATTTT. Protein sequence: CATGLALGTDTQYF.

This chain connects TRBV19 to TRBJ1-2; D possibly corresponds to TRBD1 (5 bases). The CDR3 consists of 12 residues. With 3 bases removed from V and 8 bases from J, the gap between germline ends came to 10 bases. Per germline, CDR1 LNHDA and CDR2 SQIVND (reference sequence). The CDR3 nucleotides read TGTGCCAGTAGTATTGGAGGGGTCGGCTACACCTTC. Translating gives CASSIGGVGYTF.

The V gene is TRBV5-1, the J gene TRBJ2-2, with 7 bases identical to TRBD1. J was trimmed by 0 bases and V by 4 bases; bases with no gene match: 3. This CDR3 comprises 15 residues. The V gene's germline CDR1 is SGHRS and CDR2 YFSETQ. CDR3 nucleotide sequence: TGCGCCAGCAGCGGGGACAGTTCGAACACCGGGGAGCTGTTTTTT. Its translation: CASSGDSSNTGELFF.

This rearrangement joins TRBV7-9 to TRBJ2-1; 10 bases map to TRBD1. V lost 6 bases, J lost 10 bases, and 12 bases stayed unmatched. The CDR3 spans 15 residues. Germline CDR1 is SEHNR and CDR2 is FQNEAQ (reference sequence). For the CDR3, the DNA is TGTGCCAGCAGTCCCGGGACAGGGGCTCTTAGGGAGCAGTTCTTC. It encodes CASSPGTGALREQFF.

V is TRBV5-1 and J is TRBJ2-3, with D unclear. This CDR3 comprises 12 residues. Per germline, CDR1 SGHRS and CDR2 YFSETQ. V was shortened by 2 bases and J by 4 bases, with 5 bases between the two germline ends. CDR3 loop: CASSFPSDTQYF. The CDR3 nucleotides read TGCGCCAGCAGCTTCCCGTCAGATACGCAGTATTTT.

The chain is built from TRBV6-5 and TRBJ2-1, with a tentative D call TRBD1 (6 bases). This CDR3 has 14 residues. V was shortened by 5 bases and J by 3 bases, with 11 bases between the two germline ends. From germline, CDR1 is MNHEY and CDR2 SVGAGI. The CDR3 region has the DNA TGTGCCAGCAGTCCGACAGGAGACTACAATGAGCAGTTCTTC. Encoded protein: CASSPTGDYNEQFF.

V usage is TRBV28 and J usage is TRBJ1-5; perhaps TRBD1 as D (6 bases). The V gene's germline CDR1 is MDHEN and CDR2 SYDVKM. With 1 base removed from V and 6 bases from J, the gap between germline ends came to 10 bases. CDR3 length equals 14 residues. The CDR3 DNA sequence: TGTGCCAGCAGTTTATCGGACAGCTTTCAGCCCCAGCATTTT. Amino acids: CASSLSDSFQPQHF.

This chain connects TRBV11-3 to TRBJ2-7; possible D gene TRBD1, 5 bases. Trimming pared 1 base from V and 1 base from J, leaving 5 bases between. Germline assignment: CDR1 SGHNT and CDR2 YENEEA. This CDR3 region has 13 residues. CDR3 sequence reads: CASSLGQSYEQYF. The DNA of the CDR3 is TGTGCCAGCAGCTTAGGACAGTCCTACGAGCAGTACTTC.

The V call is TRBV19, the J call TRBJ1-5; TRBD1 is a possible D gene (5 bases). The CDR3 consists of 14 residues. V shed 6 bases and J shed 7 bases, with 16 bases lying between them. The germline V gene encodes CDR1 LNHDA and CDR2 SQIVND (reference sequence). This chain's CDR3 is CASSKGEGEQPQHF. For the CDR3, the DNA is TGTGCCAGTAGCAAAGGGGAAGGGGAACAGCCCCAGCATTTT.

V is TRBV10-3 and J is TRBJ2-2; maybe TRBD1 (5 bases). V was cut by 4 bases and J by 4 bases, with 10 bases left in between. This CDR3 has 14 amino acids. CDR1 is ENHRY, CDR2 SYGVKD, per germline. The CDR3 is CAISGTIITGELFF. In nucleotides, the CDR3 is TGTGCCATCAGTGGGACAATAATCACCGGGGAGCTGTTTTTT.

The gene calls are TRBV11-2 and TRBJ2-7; weak D call: TRBD1 (6 bases). Germline loops: CDR1 SGHAT, CDR2 FQNNGV. This CDR3 has 17 residues. Between the trimmed V and J ends, which lost 5 bases and 0 bases, there was a span of 20 bases. CDR3 sequence reads: CASSPRGGPLGSYEQYF. CDR3 coding DNA: TGTGCCAGCAGCCCCAGGGGCGGCCCTTTAGGCTCCTACGAGCAGTACTTC.

This chain connects TRBV7-9 to TRBJ2-3; TRBD2 matches 7 bases. This CDR3 contains 14 residues. Germline CDR1 SEHNR, CDR2 FQNEAQ (reference sequence). The trim removed 3 bases at V and 7 bases at J, leaving 7 bases unmatched. The CDR3 region has the DNA TGTGCCAGCAGCTTTTCGGCGGGAGTCAATACGCAGTATTTT. This gives the protein CASSFSAGVNTQYF.

The V call is TRBV28, the J call TRBJ2-7; 8 nucleotides agree with TRBD1. Germline-derived CDR1 and CDR2 are MDHEN and SYDVKM. The CDR3 is 14 residues long. V was clipped by 9 bases and J by 6 bases; unmatched bases: 13. CDR3 residues: CASLRLTGAGEQYF. The CDR3 nucleotides are TGTGCCAGTCTAAGGCTGACAGGGGCCGGCGAGCAGTACTTC.

This clone occurred once. The chain recombines TRBV6-1 with TRBJ2-7; 8 bases line up with TRBD2. The CDR3 length is 14 residues. From germline, CDR1 is MNHNS and CDR2 SASEGT. Unmatched junction bases numbered 7, after V lost 3 bases and J lost 6 bases. The CDR3 DNA is TGTGCCAGCAGTGAGAGCGGGAGTTACTCCGAGCAGTACTTC. Protein product: CASSESGSYSEQYF.

The CDR3 reads CASSTQTGLGKLFF. Written as DNA, the CDR3 is TGCGCCAGCAGCACCCAGACAGGGTTGGGAAAACTGTTTTTT. The chain recombines TRBV4-1 with TRBJ1-4, with 7 bases matching TRBD1. Germline lookup yields CDR1 MGHRA and CDR2 YSYEKL. The CDR3 sequence is 14 residues long. With V trimmed by 5 bases and J by 10 bases, 10 bases remained unmatched.

The genes are TRBV28 and TRBJ2-2; possibly TRBD1 for D (6 bases). This CDR3 has 13 residues. The germline V gene has CDR1 MDHEN and CDR2 SYDVKM. V dropped 4 bases and J dropped 4 bases, with 7 bases sitting between them. The CDR3 reads CASSYRATGELFF. The CDR3 bases are TGTGCCAGCAGTTACAGGGCCACCGGGGAGCTGTTTTTT.

This chain uses TRBV6-5 with TRBJ2-7, with 10 positions matching TRBD2. CDR3 length: 14 amino acids. V lost 7 bases and J lost 2; bases outside the gene matches: 5. Germline V gives CDR1 MNHEY, CDR2 SVGAGI. CDR3 in DNA: TGTGCCAGCACCCGGACTAGCGGCGCCTACGAGCAGTACTTC. Translating it yields CASTRTSGAYEQYF.

CDR3: CASGPGRGWETQYF. The CDR3 region has the DNA TGTGCTAGTGGTCCCGGCAGGGGTTGGGAGACCCAGTACTTC. This chain uses TRBV12-5 with TRBJ2-5; D is perhaps TRBD1 (6 bases). CDR3 length equals 14 residues. Per germline, CDR1 LGHNT and CDR2 FRNRAP. Between the trimmed V and J ends, which lost 5 bases and 5 bases, there was a span of 15 bases.

The J gene is TRBJ1-1, the V gene TRBV27; TRBD1 aligns across 7 bases. With V trimmed by 6 bases and J by 4 bases, 11 bases remained unmatched. Germline lookup yields CDR1 MNHEY and CDR2 SMNVEV (reference sequence). The CDR3 has 15 residues. Written as DNA, the CDR3 is TGTGCCAGCAGCCTTTACAGACAGGGATCCACTGAAGCTTTCTTT. This gives the protein CASSLYRQGSTEAFF.

The rearrangement links TRBV7-2 to TRBJ2-2; 11 nucleotides agree with TRBD2. J gave up 5 bases and V 3 bases, and 14 bases lay outside the gene matches. Germline CDR1 SGHTA, CDR2 FQGNSA. CDR3 length: 19 residues. DNA of the CDR3: TGTGCCAGCAGCTTTTATTCGGGACTAGCGGTAACGGGGACCGGGGAGCTGTTTTTT. It codes for CASSFYSGLAVTGTGELFF. Supplemented by reference TRBV7-2 and TRBJ2-2, the full variable domain reads GAGVSQSPSNKVTEKGKDVELRCDPISGHTALYWYRQSLGQGLEFLIYFQGNSAPDKSGLPSDRFSAERTGGSVSTLTIQRTQQEDSAVYLCASSFYSGLAVTGTGELFFGEGSRLTVL.